Given below is one T cell receptor beta chain in context. The sample comes from a study of shared clonotypes between healthy human individuals. Replicate PCRs from sorted subsets contained approximately 220 ng DNA, which is some 32,000 T cell genomes. Profiled with immunoSEQ multiplex PCR; TCRdb holds only in-frame clones, not every one. The sample has fewer than 1.6 million clones, 98% seen once. This CDR3 region has 12 residues. Germline assignment: CDR1 SGHAT and CDR2 FQNNGV. Between the trimmed V and J ends, which lost 5 bases and 0 bases, there was a span of 2 bases. Material: naive CD4+ T cells sorted from blood. Subset described: CD45RA+ positively selected. This TCR was recovered from a man aged 30 to 39 in good health. This chain links TRBV11-2 with TRBJ1-5; D unresolved. This CDR3 reads CASSASNQPQHF. DNA for the CDR3: TGTGCCAGCAGCGCTAGCAATCAGCCCCAGCATTTT. The variable domain in full, with the rest retrieved from reference TRBV11-2 and TRBJ1-5, is EAGVAQSPRYKIIEKRQSVAFWCNPISGHATLYWYQQILGQGPKLLIQFQNNGVVDDSQLPKDRFSAERLKGVDSTLKIQPAKLEDSAVYLCASSASNQPQHFGDGTRLSIL.